The clone carrying this TCR beta chain appeared a few times. Its antigen is still unknown. The CDR3 spans 15 residues. Germline V gene data show CDR1 as GTSNPN and CDR2 as SVGIG (reference sequence). V was cut by 3 bases and J by 0 bases, with 14 bases left in between. Isolating CD4+ T cells followed more than eight days of culture. This sample stems from a study of vaccination effects on CD4 cells after COVID-19. Assay used: immunoSEQ multiplex PCR; TCRdb lists only in-frame clones, some missing. The top ten clones hold around 4.4% of a sample with about 35,000 clones, roughly 65% of them seen once. The source material was CD4+ T cells from PBMCs cultured without peptide, sampled before COVID-19 vaccination. This receptor was identified in a human donor who received a COVID-19 vaccine. The chain joins TRBV30 to TRBJ1-1, with a possible D match to TRBD1 (6 bases). DNA of the CDR3: TGTGCCTGGAGATTTGAGGGGGTTGTGAACACTGAAGCTTTCTTT. Amino acids: CAWRFEGVVNTEAFF.